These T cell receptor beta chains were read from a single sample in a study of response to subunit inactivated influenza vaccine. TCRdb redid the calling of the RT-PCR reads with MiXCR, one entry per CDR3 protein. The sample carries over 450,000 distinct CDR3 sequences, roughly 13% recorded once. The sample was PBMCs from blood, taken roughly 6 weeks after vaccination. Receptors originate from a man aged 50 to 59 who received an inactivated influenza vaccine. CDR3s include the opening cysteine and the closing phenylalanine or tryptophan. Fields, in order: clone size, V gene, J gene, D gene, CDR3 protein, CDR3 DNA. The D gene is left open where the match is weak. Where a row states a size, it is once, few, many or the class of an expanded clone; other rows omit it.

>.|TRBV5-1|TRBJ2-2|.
CASSFTGLGTGELFF
TGCGCCAGCAGCTTTACCGGGTTAGGCACCGGGGAGCTGTTTTTT
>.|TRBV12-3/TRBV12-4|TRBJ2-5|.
CASSDWASRETQYF
TGTGCCAGCAGCGATTGGGCTAGCAGGGAGACCCAGTACTTC
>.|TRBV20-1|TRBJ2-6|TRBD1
CSAIGQGLGVNVLTF
TGCAGTGCTATCGGACAGGGTTTGGGGGTCAACGTCCTGACTTTC
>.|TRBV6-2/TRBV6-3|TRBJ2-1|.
CASSESDLGANEQFF
TGTGCCAGCAGCGAGTCTGACCTCGGCGCCAATGAGCAGTTCTTC
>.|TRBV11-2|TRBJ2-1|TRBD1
CASSWGQGLAEQFF
TGTGCCAGCAGCTGGGGACAGGGGCTAGCTGAGCAGTTCTTC
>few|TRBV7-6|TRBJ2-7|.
CASSGGTENYEQYF
TGTGCCAGCAGCGGCGGGACAGAGAACTACGAGCAGTACTTC
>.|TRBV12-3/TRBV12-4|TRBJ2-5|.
CASSFSGDTQETQYF
TGTGCCAGCAGTTTTAGCGGAGATACACAAGAGACCCAGTACTTC
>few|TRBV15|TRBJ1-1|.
CATSRELLGTEAFF
TGTGCCACCAGCAGAGAGCTTCTCGGGACTGAAGCTTTCTTT
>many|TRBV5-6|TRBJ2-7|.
CASSFAGYEQYF
TGTGCCAGCAGCTTCGCGGGCTACGAGCAGTACTTC
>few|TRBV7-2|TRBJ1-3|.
CASSSNAYLSGNTIYF
TGTGCCAGCAGCTCTAACGCCTACCTCTCTGGAAACACCATATATTTT
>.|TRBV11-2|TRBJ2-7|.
CASSSLADYEQYF
TGTGCCAGCAGCTCCCTCGCAGACTACGAGCAGTACTTC
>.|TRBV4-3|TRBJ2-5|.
CASSQDAFGETQYF
TGCGCCAGCAGCCAAGACGCATTTGGGGAGACCCAGTACTTC
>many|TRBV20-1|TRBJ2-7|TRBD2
CSAPGTSGGYYEQYF
TGCAGTGCTCCCGGGACTAGCGGGGGCTACTACGAGCAGTACTTC
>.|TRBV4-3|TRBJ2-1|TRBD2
CASSRQAGASYNEQFF
TGCGCCAGCAGCCGGCAAGCGGGGGCCTCCTACAATGAGCAGTTCTTC
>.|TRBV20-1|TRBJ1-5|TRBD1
CSARGQISNQPQHF
TGCAGTGCTCGGGGACAGATTAGCAATCAGCCCCAGCATTTT
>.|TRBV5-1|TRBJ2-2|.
CASSLASLGFRLYTGELFF
TGCGCCAGCAGCTTGGCATCTCTCGGGTTCCGACTATACACCGGGGAGCTGTTTTTT
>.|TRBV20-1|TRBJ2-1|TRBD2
CSARPSGGSYNEQFF
TGCAGTGCTAGACCTAGCGGGGGCTCCTACAATGAGCAGTTCTTC
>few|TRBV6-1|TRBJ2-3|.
CASSSYMGKLTPDTQYF
TGTGCCAGCAGCTCCTACATGGGGAAACTTACGCCAGATACGCAGTATTTT
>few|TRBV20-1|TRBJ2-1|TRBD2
CSALPGTSDFGQFF
TGCAGTGCCCTTCCCGGGACTAGCGACTTTGGGCAGTTCTTC
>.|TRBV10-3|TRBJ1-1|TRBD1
CAISEPLGQNKVSFF
TGTGCCATCAGTGAGCCCCTGGGACAGAATAAGGTCTCTTTCTTT
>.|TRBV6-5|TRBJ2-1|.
CASSYSTAYNEQFF
TGTGCCAGCAGTTACTCGACGGCCTACAATGAGCAGTTCTTC
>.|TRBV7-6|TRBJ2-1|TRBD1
CASSLDDRGRVEQFF
TGTGCCAGCAGCCTAGACGACAGGGGAAGGGTTGAGCAGTTCTTC
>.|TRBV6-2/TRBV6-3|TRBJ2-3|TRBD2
CASNRASGSDTQYF
TGTGCCAGCAACCGGGCTAGCGGGAGTGATACGCAGTATTTT
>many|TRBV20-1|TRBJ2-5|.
CSADLGARQETQYF
TGCAGTGCTGATTTGGGGGCCCGACAAGAGACCCAGTACTTC
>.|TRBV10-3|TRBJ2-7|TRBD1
CAISPGTASSYEQYF
TGTGCCATCAGTCCCGGGACAGCCAGCTCCTACGAGCAGTACTTC
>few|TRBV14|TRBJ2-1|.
CASSQVLAVNEQFF
TGTGCCAGCAGCCAAGTGTTAGCGGTTAATGAGCAGTTCTTC
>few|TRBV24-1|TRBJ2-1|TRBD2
CATAPGTSFYEQFF
TGTGCCACTGCCCCCGGGACTAGCTTCTATGAGCAGTTCTTC
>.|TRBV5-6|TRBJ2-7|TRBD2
CASSLTPTGLVYEQYF
TGTGCCAGCAGCTTGACTCCCACGGGACTAGTTTACGAGCAGTACTTC
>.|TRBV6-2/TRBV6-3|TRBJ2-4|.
CASSTQGGKNIQYF
TGTGCCAGCAGTACGCAGGGGGGTAAAAACATTCAGTACTTC
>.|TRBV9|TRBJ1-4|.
CASSVVGNPDNEKLFF
TGTGCCAGCAGCGTAGTGGGAAACCCGGATAATGAAAAACTGTTTTTT
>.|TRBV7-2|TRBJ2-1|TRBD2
CASSNGSLGTKPFF
TGTGCCAGCAGCAACGGGTCGCTCGGGACTAAGCCGTTCTTC
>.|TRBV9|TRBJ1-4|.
CASSPRDGSNEKLFF
TGTGCCAGCAGCCCAAGGGACGGCTCTAATGAAAAACTGTTTTTT
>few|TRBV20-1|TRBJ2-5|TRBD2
CSAIVSGLGAETQYF
TGCAGTGCTATAGTAAGCGGACTAGGGGCGGAGACCCAGTACTTC
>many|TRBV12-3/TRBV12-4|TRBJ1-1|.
CASSPSRGNTEAFF
TGTGCCAGCAGCCCAAGCAGGGGCAACACTGAAGCTTTCTTT
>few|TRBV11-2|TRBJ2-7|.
CASSLVPKGGVYEQYF
TGTGCCAGCAGCTTAGTGCCCAAGGGGGGAGTTTACGAGCAGTACTTC
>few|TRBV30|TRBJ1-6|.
CAWSAAFQGNSPLHF
TGTGCCTGGAGTGCGGCATTCCAGGGCAATTCACCCCTCCACTTT
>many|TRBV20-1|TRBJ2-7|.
CSARRGLESAEQYF
TGCAGTGCTAGACGGGGGCTAGAGAGTGCCGAGCAGTACTTC
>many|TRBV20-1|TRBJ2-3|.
CSARLSGSGTDTQYF
TGCAGTGCTAGGCTCAGCGGGTCCGGCACAGATACGCAGTATTTT
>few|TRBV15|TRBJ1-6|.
CATSRVAVSYNSPLHF
TGTGCCACCAGCAGAGTGGCGGTCTCCTATAATTCACCCCTCCACTTT
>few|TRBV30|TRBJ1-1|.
CAWSEGLNTEAFF
TGTGCCTGGAGTGAAGGGTTGAACACTGAAGCTTTCTTT
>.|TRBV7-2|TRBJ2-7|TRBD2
CASSGGGLYEQYF
TGTGCCAGCAGCGGCGGGGGGCTCTACGAGCAGTACTTC
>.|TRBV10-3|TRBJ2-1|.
CAIKRDSLGEQFF
TGTGCCATCAAACGGGACTCACTTGGAGAGCAGTTCTTC
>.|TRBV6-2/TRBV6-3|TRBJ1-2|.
CASSSTGTAEINGYTF
TGTGCCAGCAGTTCGACCGGGACCGCCGAGATAAATGGCTACACCTTC
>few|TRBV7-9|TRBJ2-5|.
CASSQGRSQETQYF
TGTGCCAGCAGCCAAGGGAGGTCGCAAGAGACCCAGTACTTC
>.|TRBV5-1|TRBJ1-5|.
CASSLAGDNQPQHF
TGCGCCAGCAGCTTGGCCGGGGACAATCAGCCCCAGCATTTT
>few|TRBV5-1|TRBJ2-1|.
CASSLRGDRSTGYNEQFF
TGCGCCAGCAGCTTGCGGGGGGACAGATCGACGGGCTACAATGAGCAGTTCTTC
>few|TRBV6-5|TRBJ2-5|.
CASSSLAGFLETQYF
TGTGCCAGCAGTTCCCTAGCAGGGTTTTTGGAGACCCAGTACTTC
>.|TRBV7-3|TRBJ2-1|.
CASSPNPGEQFF
TGTGCCAGCAGCCCTAATCCCGGTGAGCAGTTCTTC
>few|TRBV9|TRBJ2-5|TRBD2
CASARLAGGETQYF
TGTGCCAGTGCCCGACTAGCCGGAGGAGAGACCCAGTACTTC
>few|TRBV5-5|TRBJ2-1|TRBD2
CASSRSGDIYNEQFF
TGTGCCAGCAGCCGTAGCGGGGATATCTACAATGAGCAGTTCTTC
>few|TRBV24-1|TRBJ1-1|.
CATSESGWTEAFF
TGTGCCACCAGTGAATCAGGGTGGACTGAAGCTTTCTTT
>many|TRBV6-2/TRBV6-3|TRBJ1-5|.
CASSPHDPSNQPQHF
TGTGCCAGCAGCCCACACGATCCTAGCAATCAGCCCCAGCATTTT
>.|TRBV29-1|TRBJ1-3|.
CSVIPVSGNTIYF
TGCAGCGTAATACCGGTCTCTGGAAACACCATATATTTT
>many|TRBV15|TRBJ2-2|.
CATSRSRGTGELFF
TGTGCCACCAGCAGAAGTCGGGGAACCGGGGAGCTGTTTTTT
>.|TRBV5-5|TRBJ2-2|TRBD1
CASSPDREPNTGELFF
TGTGCCAGCAGCCCGGACAGGGAACCAAACACCGGGGAGCTGTTTTTT
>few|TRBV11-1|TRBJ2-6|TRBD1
CASSPLGTGVVFGANVLTF
TGTGCCAGCAGCCCCTTAGGGACAGGGGTAGTTTTTGGGGCCAACGTCCTGACTTTC
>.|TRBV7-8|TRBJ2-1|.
CASSLAQRRGNEQFF
TGTGCCAGCAGCTTAGCGCAACGTCGAGGCAATGAGCAGTTCTTC